One sample yielded the 30 T cell receptor beta chains listed below, sequenced in a study of beta chain features in type 1 diabetes. Expressed TCRB transcripts got sequenced, as all isolated RNA was reverse transcribed. Clones were read by immunoSEQ multiplex PCR, and TCRdb kept only the in-frame ones, dropping some. Among under 350,000 clones listed, 14% were seen once. No antigen is known for these receptors. Study outcomes and limitations: The study found moderately but significantly shorter TCRB CDR3s in all four CD4+ subsets of Type 1 diabetes patients.

Specimen: naive CD4+ T cells from blood. These receptors came from a man younger than 40 with type 1 diabetes.

The sample holds a few counts of this clone. The genes are TRBV28 and TRBJ2-1, with D maybe TRBD2 (5 bases). Trimming took off 6 bases at V and 0 bases at J, with 15 bases between the two ends. CDR1 and CDR2 (germline): MDHEN, SYDVKM. This CDR3 contains 16 residues. CDR3 sequence reads: CASRSVSGSSYNEQFF. The CDR3 DNA reads as TGTGCCAGCAGATCGGTGTCGGGGAGCTCCTACAATGAGCAGTTCTTC.

The gene calls are TRBV5-1 and TRBJ1-1; 9 nucleotides line up with TRBD1. CDR1 and CDR2 from the germline V gene are SGHRS and YFSETQ. The length of the CDR3 is 15 residues. Trimming took 0 bases from V and 4 from J; bases not matched to a gene: 4. The CDR3 DNA reads TGCGCCAGCAGCTTGGCCGGACAGGGGATCACTGAAGCTTTCTTT. Translated, it gives CASSLAGQGITEAFF.

In its sample, this clone was seen a few times. The V and J genes are TRBV18 and TRBJ1-1; no clear D. CDR1 is KGHSH and CDR2 is LQKENI in the germline V gene. The CDR3 runs to 15 residues. V lost 2 bases to trimming and J lost 3 bases, with 13 bases between them. DNA for the CDR3: TGTGCCAGCTCACCAAGAGAGTACGGGGACACTGAAGCTTTCTTT. Translation: CASSPREYGDTEAFF. Variable domain in full (rest from reference TRBV18 and TRBJ1-1): NAGVMQNPRHLVRRRGQEARLRCSPMKGHSHVYWYRQLPEEGLKFMVYLQKENIIDESGMPKERFSAEFPKEGPSILRIQQVVRGDSAAYFCASSPREYGDTEAFFGQGTRLTVV.

This clone was picked up a small number of times. V usage is TRBV27 and J usage is TRBJ2-7, with D perhaps matching TRBD2 (5 bases). The CDR3 is 15 residues long. V dropped 8 bases and J dropped 1 base, with 18 bases sitting between them. Germline loops: CDR1 MNHEY, CDR2 SMNVEV (reference sequence). Here the CDR3 reads CASRRSGTPSYEQYF. The CDR3 nucleotides read TGTGCCAGCCGGCGGAGCGGTACCCCATCCTACGAGCAGTACTTC.

The V call is TRBV21-1, the J call TRBJ2-1; TRBD2, the table's D call, lacks a check against the DNA. TRBV21-1 is reported as a pseudogene. The CDR3 has 15 residues. CDR3 region: CASSDGASGGNEQFF. The CDR3 nucleotides are TGTGCCAGCAGTGACGGGGCTAGCGGGGGAAATGAGCAGTTCTTC.

The chain couples TRBV7-3 to TRBJ2-2; D possibly corresponds to TRBD2 (6 bases). Per the germline V gene, CDR1 is SGHTA and CDR2 is FQGTGA. Trimming cost V 2 bases and J 2 bases, with 9 bases left between them. The CDR3 loop spans 15 amino acids. CDR3 in DNA: TGTGCCAGCAGCTTAGGTAGCGGCAACACCGGGGAGCTGTTTTTT. This sequence encodes CASSLGSGNTGELFF. Full variable domain (missing parts from reference TRBV7-3 and TRBJ2-2): GAGVSQTPSNKVTEKGKYVELRCDPISGHTALYWYRQSLGQGPEFLIYFQGTGAADDSGLPNDRFFAVRPEGSVSTLKIQRTERGDSAVYLCASSLGSGNTGELFFGEGSRLTVL.

This rearrangement joins TRBV4-3 to TRBJ2-1; 8 positions agree with TRBD2. This CDR3 comprises 15 residues. Germline assignment: CDR1 LGHNA and CDR2 YSLEER. V shed 5 bases, J shed 4 bases, and the junction held 7 bases outside the gene matches. DNA for the CDR3: TGCGCCAGCAGCAGGACTAGCACTACGTACAATGAGCAGTTCTTC. Translated: CASSRTSTTYNEQFF.

The genes are TRBV4-1 and TRBJ2-1; 8 bases line up with TRBD2. V shed 1 base, J shed 9 bases, and the junction held 11 bases outside the gene matches. The CDR3 consists of 16 residues. The germline CDR1 and CDR2 sequences are MGHRA and YSYEKL. As DNA, the CDR3 is TGCGCCAGCAGCCAAGTCGGGAGGGCCGGGGTTGGTGAGCAGTTCTTC. Encoded protein: CASSQVGRAGVGEQFF.

This clone has more than one count but fewer than ten. This chain joins TRBV11-1 and TRBJ2-7, with D unclear. Germline CDR1 SGHAT, CDR2 FQDESV (reference sequence). The CDR3 length is 14 residues. V lost 5 bases and J 0 bases, leaving 11 bases between the germline ends. CDR3 in DNA: TGTGCCAGCAGCCCGTCGAGTTACTCCTACGAGCAGTACTTC. It specifies CASSPSSYSYEQYF.

V is TRBV5-4 and J is TRBJ2-1; 12 bases are a match to TRBD2. V was clipped by 2 bases and J by 6 bases; unmatched bases: 12. This CDR3 is built from 18 residues. Germline V CDR1 and CDR2: SGHNT, YYREEE (reference sequence). The chain's CDR3 is CASSLRVTSGGRANEQFF. For the CDR3, the DNA is TGTGCCAGCAGCTTAAGGGTGACTAGCGGGGGACGGGCCAATGAGCAGTTCTTC.

In this sample, this clone turned up a few times. J is TRBJ1-1 and V is TRBV13; D not resolved. Trimming took off 2 bases at V and 1 base at J, with 2 bases between the two ends. The CDR3 is 12 amino acids. In germline, CDR1 is PRHDT, CDR2 FYEKMQ (reference sequence). The CDR3 spells CASSLQNTEAFF. CDR3 sequence (DNA): TGTGCCAGCAGCTTACAGAACACTGAAGCTTTCTTT.

This chain joins TRBV4-2 and TRBJ2-3; no clear D gene. The CDR3 covers 15 residues. The V and J ends lost 0 bases and 6 bases respectively, with 13 bases between them. The germline gives CDR1 LGHNA, CDR2 YNFKEQ. The CDR3 DNA sequence: TGTGCCAGCAGCCAAGACCCCAGACCTAGGGATACGCAGTATTTT. Protein product: CASSQDPRPRDTQYF.

The J gene is TRBJ1-2, the V gene TRBV10-3; 7 bases align to TRBD1. Germline V gene lookup returns CDR1 ENHRY and CDR2 SYGVKD. The ends lost 7 bases at V and 3 bases at J; junction bases unmatched: 5. This CDR3 contains 13 residues. CDR3 nucleotide sequence: TGTGCCATCACTCCTACAGGGGACTATGGCTACACCTTC. Translating it yields CAITPTGDYGYTF.

This clone was observed a handful of times. This chain joins TRBV5-4 and TRBJ2-1; 10 nucleotides agree with TRBD1. The CDR3 totals 17 residues. V shed 4 bases and J 5 bases; nucleotides not matched to a gene: 12. The germline V gene has CDR1 SGHNT and CDR2 YYREEE (reference sequence). The CDR3 protein is CASSPPPGTGENNEQFF. The CDR3 coding sequence is TGTGCCAGCAGCCCTCCCCCCGGGACAGGGGAAAACAATGAGCAGTTCTTC. The variable domain in full, completed from reference TRBV5-4 and TRBJ2-1, reads ETGVTQSPTHLIKTRGQQVTLRCSSQSGHNTVSWYQQALGQGPQFIFQYYREEENGRGNFPPRFSGLQFPNYSSELNVNALELDDSALYLCASSPPPGTGENNEQFFGPGTRLTVL.

J is TRBJ1-5 and V is TRBV5-6; D unclear. V was pared by 0 bases and J by 2 bases, with 6 bases between. Germline loops: CDR1 SGHDT, CDR2 YYEEEE. This CDR3 region has 14 residues. CDR3 amino acids: CASSLGHGNQPQHF. Written as DNA, the CDR3 is TGTGCCAGCAGCTTGGGTCATGGCAATCAGCCCCAGCATTTT.

This clone was seen more than once but under ten times. The chain uses TRBV5-1 and TRBJ2-7; D is undetermined. Germline CDR1 SGHRS, CDR2 YFSETQ. V was trimmed by 1 base and J by 3 bases, leaving 14 bases between them. The CDR3 contains 15 residues. The DNA for the CDR3 is TGCGCCAGCAGCTTGAATGATTCACCGGGCTACGAGCAGTACTTC. Protein product: CASSLNDSPGYEQYF. Together with reference TRBV5-1 and TRBJ2-7, the CDR3 gives the full variable domain: KAGVTQTPRYLIKTRGQQVTLSCSPISGHRSVSWYQQTPGQGLQFLFEYFSETQRNKGNFPGRFSGRQFSNSRSEMNVSTLELGDSALYLCASSLNDSPGYEQYFGPGTRLTVT.

The sample holds a few counts of this clone. The V gene is TRBV28, the J gene TRBJ2-7, with a tentative D call TRBD1 (6 bases). The CDR3 has 13 residues. Trimming stripped 4 bases from V and 2 bases from J, with 9 bases between. CDR1 is MDHEN, CDR2 SYDVKM, per germline. The CDR3 protein is CASSSGAPYEQYF. The CDR3 DNA sequence: TGTGCCAGCAGTTCAGGGGCACCCTACGAGCAGTACTTC.

There are a few counts of this clone. The CDR3 coding sequence is TGTGCCAGCAGCCTACAGGGCGTCACCACTGAAGCTTTCTTT. This sequence encodes CASSLQGVTTEAFF. The gene calls are TRBV11-2 and TRBJ1-1; tentatively, D is TRBD1 (6 bases). The CDR3 totals 14 residues. Germline V gene sequence: CDR1 SGHAT, CDR2 FQNNGV. Deletions cut 5 bases from V and 4 bases from J, with 14 bases between.

The rearrangement links TRBV5-1 to TRBJ2-7, with D possibly being TRBD2 (5 bases). The CDR3 runs to 14 residues. Trimming pared 2 bases from V and 0 bases from J, leaving 9 bases between. Per the germline V gene, CDR1 is SGHRS and CDR2 is YFSETQ. The CDR3 spells CASSLAGNSYEQYF. In nucleotides, the CDR3 is TGCGCCAGCAGCTTAGCCGGGAACTCCTACGAGCAGTACTTC.

The V and J genes are TRBV7-2 and TRBJ1-2, with 11 nucleotides matching TRBD1. CDR1 is SGHTA and CDR2 is FQGNSA in the germline V gene. Losses at the gene ends were 1 base for V and 5 bases for J; bases not matched to a gene: 6. The CDR3 spans 16 residues. The CDR3 nucleotides are TGTGCCAGCAGCTTAGGGACAGGGGGCGCCGGGTATGGCTACACCTTC. It translates to CASSLGTGGAGYGYTF.

This clone occurred a few times. V gene TRBV2 combines with J gene TRBJ1-2, with D possibly TRBD1 on 6 matching bases. The CDR3 spans 12 residues. V lost 5 bases to trimming and J lost 4 bases, with 8 bases between them. Germline V CDR1 and CDR2: SNHLY, FYNNEI. Here the CDR3 reads CASSMDSYGYTF. The CDR3 region has the DNA TGTGCCAGCAGTATGGACAGCTATGGCTACACCTTC. Filled out from reference TRBV2 and TRBJ1-2, the complete variable domain reads EPEVTQTPSHQVTQMGQEVILRCVPISNHLYFYWYRQILGQKVEFLVSFYNNEISEKSEIFDDQFSVERPDGSNFTLKIRSTKLEDSAMYFCASSMDSYGYTFGSGTRLTVV.

The chain links TRBV4-2 to TRBJ2-3; 10 positions match TRBD2. Germline assignment: CDR1 LGHNA and CDR2 YNFKEQ. The CDR3 consists of 14 residues. The V and J ends lost 9 bases and 3 bases, in that order; junction bases with no gene match: 6. The CDR3 loop is CASGAGGRTDTQYF. Written as DNA, the CDR3 is TGTGCCAGTGGAGCGGGAGGGCGAACAGATACGCAGTATTTT.

The gene calls are TRBV11-3 and TRBJ2-2; D unclear. CDR3 length: 13 residues. Trimming removed 6 bases at V and 6 bases at J, with 11 bases between. Looked up from germline, CDR1 is SGHNT and CDR2 is YENEEA. CDR3 amino acids: CASRRNEAGELFF. In DNA form, the CDR3 reads TGTGCCAGCAGGAGGAACGAAGCCGGGGAGCTGTTTTTT.

This clone has more than one count but fewer than ten. This chain uses TRBV2 with TRBJ2-1, with TRBD2 as a possible D gene (5 bases). Germline lookup yields CDR1 SNHLY and CDR2 FYNNEI. The CDR3 contains 10 residues. The ends were cut back, 10 bases at V and 9 bases at J, with 10 bases in the middle. As DNA, the CDR3 is TGTGCCAAAGAACGGGGTGAGCAGTTCTTC. As protein: CAKERGEQFF.

The V call is TRBV5-1, the J call TRBJ1-1; 7 nucleotides agree with TRBD1. Unmatched junction bases numbered 4, after V lost 3 bases and J lost 2 bases. Looked up from germline, CDR1 is SGHRS and CDR2 is YFSETQ. The CDR3 runs to 14 residues. Written as DNA, the CDR3 is TGCGCCAGCAGCTACGGGACAGTCAACACTGAAGCTTTCTTT. It translates to CASSYGTVNTEAFF.

V gene TRBV9 combines with J gene TRBJ1-2; tentatively, D is TRBD1 (5 bases). In germline, CDR1 is SGDLS, CDR2 YYNGEE. Trimming pared 0 bases from V and 3 bases from J, leaving 9 bases between. The CDR3 contains 14 residues. CDR3 protein: CASSVGWGDYGYTF. In nucleotides, the CDR3 is TGTGCCAGCAGCGTAGGGTGGGGGGACTATGGCTACACCTTC.

This clone showed up just a few times. This chain joins TRBV4-3 and TRBJ1-3; D is unclear. V lost 0 bases and J lost 1, with 4 bases in between. The CDR3 covers 14 residues. Germline V gives CDR1 LGHNA, CDR2 YSLEER. Written as DNA, the CDR3 is TGCGCCAGCAGCCAAGATTCATCTGGAAACACCATATATTTT. Protein: CASSQDSSGNTIYF.

The J gene is TRBJ2-7, the V gene TRBV18; D is undetermined. Trimming removed 3 bases at V and 2 bases at J, with 17 bases between. The CDR3 covers 16 residues. Germline V CDR1 and CDR2: KGHSH, LQKENI. CDR3 in amino acids: CASSPARGESPYEQYF. The CDR3 DNA reads as TGTGCCAGCTCACCGGCCAGAGGAGAGTCCCCCTACGAGCAGTACTTC.

This clone was seen more than once but under ten times. The gene calls are TRBV2 and TRBJ2-1, with 9 bases that match TRBD2. The V and J ends lost 2 bases and 9 bases, in that order; junction bases with no gene match: 5. The CDR3 contains 14 residues. The germline V gene has CDR1 SNHLY and CDR2 FYNNEI. The CDR3 nucleotides are TGTGCCAGCAGTGAAACGGGACTAGCTGGTGAGCAGTTCTTC. Amino acid sequence: CASSETGLAGEQFF.

The chain joins TRBV7-3 to TRBJ2-1, with 11 positions matching TRBD2. Germline CDR1 reads SGHTA; CDR2 reads FQGTGA. The CDR3 is 15 amino acids. V lost 1 base to trimming and J lost 7 bases; unmatched junction nucleotides: 3. This CDR3 reads CASSLKLAGANEQFF. The CDR3 region has the DNA TGTGCCAGCAGCTTAAAACTAGCGGGAGCAAATGAGCAGTTCTTC.